This T cell receptor beta chain is from a study of blood T cell repertoires in COVID-19 (dated by TCRdb to about 2020). Regarding the study in general: Samples covering the acute and convalescent phases of COVID-19 were provided by collaborators in the United States, Italy and Spain. The prospective study material was composed of cDNA or gDNA derived from T cells, B-cell-depleted T cells, or PBMCs. The dataset comprised deeply sampled blood TCRbeta repertoires from subjects exposed to, actively infected with, or recovered from COVID-19. The repertoires were released in a freely available public database intended as a resource for research on the immune response to SARS-CoV-2. Samples were obtained from the ongoing ImmuneRACE study (first 160 participants) and from some 1,300 subjects provided by 6 global collaborators. Sample metadata almost always included a de-identified subject ID, COVID-19 status, age in years and sex. Where available, HLA class I and class II types were taken from metadata supplied by the sample provider and were not determined by assay-based typing.

From cysteine to phenylalanine, the CDR3 is 15 amino acids long. Solely the CDR3 DNA is kept, with 45 bases framed from the first base. The germline V gene specifies MDHEN as CDR1 and SYDVKM as CDR2. V is clipped by 3 bases and J by 0 bases, and the sequence between their germline boundaries is 9 bases long. The full study reports these points: The amount of clinical and demographic metadata varied by source and participant and was provided uncurated.

The immunoSEQ Assay, a bias-controlled multiplex PCR, was used to amplify TCRbeta CDR3 regions from genomic DNA. In the authors' own workflow: Nucleated cell counts per sample were estimated from amplification of reference gene primers within the assay. To quantify the absolute abundance of each unique TCRbeta CDR3 rearrangement, sequence reads were collapsed and filtered. Productive Simpson clonality was computed per sample as the square root of Simpson's diversity index over productive rearrangements. TCRdb obtained this table from immuneACCESS and retained in-frame rearrangements with V and J assigned. These tables miss some clones; where compared with another copy, unresolved V genes account for less than half of the shortfall, and the remainder is unexplained. V and J calls plus clone size are reproduced from that table; the DNA served to infer D and trimming. This sample gives some 64,000 clones in total; about 80% of them show up just once. 20% to 25% of the sample is taken by the ten largest.

Comment on this clone: No antigen is known for it. Nothing much larger sits one base from this clone, and base qualities are not available.

Each collaborating institution followed its own protocols to collect whole blood in K2EDTA tubes. For TCRbeta analysis, collaborator samples were shipped as frozen whole blood, as isolated PBMCs, or as DNA extracted from either sample type. What was sequenced was peripheral blood. This chain is built from TRBV28 and TRBJ1-5; the D segment cannot be called with confidence. The sequence derives from an elderly man with active or convalescent COVID-19. The CDR3 reads as follows: CASSLVGNSNQPQHF. Here is the DNA: TGTGCCAGCAGTTTGGTTGGCAATAGCAATCAGCCCCAGCATTTT.